The sequence of this T cell receptor beta chain was determined in a study of OX40 agonist ivuxolimab in advanced cancers. Overall study context: Cohort: more than 75% men, mean age approximately 64, aged roughly 20 to 79. Having had anti-PD-1, anti-PD-L1 or anti-CTLA-4 therapy before was allowed, and around 44% had some. Overall study findings and caveats: Normalized expansion of T-cell clones was also low for some nonresponders.

A remark on this clone: Its specificity is unknown.

Autoimmune disease history or systemic immunosuppression led to patients being barred. The V and J ends lost 7 bases and 0 bases, in that order; junction bases with no gene match: 12. CDR3 length: 17 amino acids. Per the germline V gene, CDR1 is ENHRY and CDR2 is SYGVKD. Clones were sequenced by immunoSEQ multiplex PCR, and TCRdb holds only the in-frame ones, with some missing. Of 79,000 or so clones listed, roughly nine tenths were seen once; the top ten hold about 1.7%. The input for sequencing was CD4+ or CD8+ T cells sorted from blood, taken in a trial of the OX40 agonist ivuxolimab. This rearrangement joins TRBV10-3 to TRBJ2-1, with 7 bases matching TRBD2. The clonotype was recovered from an adult with an advanced solid tumor such as melanoma, head and neck, liver or kidney cancer. DNA for the CDR3: TGTGCCATCAAGGGCGGGAGAGGATCCAGCTCCTACAATGAGCAGTTCTTC. Its translation: CAIKGGRGSSSYNEQFF.